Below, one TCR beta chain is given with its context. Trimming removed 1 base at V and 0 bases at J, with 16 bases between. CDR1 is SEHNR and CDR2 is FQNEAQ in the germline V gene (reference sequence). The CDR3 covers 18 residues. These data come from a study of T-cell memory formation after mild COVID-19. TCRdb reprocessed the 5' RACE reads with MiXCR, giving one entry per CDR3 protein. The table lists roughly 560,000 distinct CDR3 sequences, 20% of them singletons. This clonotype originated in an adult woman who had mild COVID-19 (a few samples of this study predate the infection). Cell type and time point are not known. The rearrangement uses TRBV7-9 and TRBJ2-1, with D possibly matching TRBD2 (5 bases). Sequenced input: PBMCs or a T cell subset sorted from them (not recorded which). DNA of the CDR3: TGTGCCAGCAGCTTAGGGATCCTAGCTAGGTCCTCCTACAATGAGCAGTTCTTC. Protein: CASSLGILARSSYNEQFF.